This TCR beta chain was retrieved from a study of identical twins. The germline CDR1 and CDR2 sequences are DFQATT and SNEGSKA (reference sequence). CDR3 length: 12 amino acids. The V end lost 4 bases, the J end lost 1 base, and 7 bases lay between the germline ends. TCRdb reprocessed the 5' RACE reads via MiXCR and lists one record per CDR3 protein. The profile covers some 710,000 distinct CDR3 sequences, with around 6.1% appearing a single time and around 1.9% taken by the ten largest. The material sequenced was naive T cells sorted from blood. The chain is built from TRBV20-1 and TRBJ1-2; the D gene is possibly TRBD1 (5 bases). This clonotype was sampled from a man younger than 30 in good health. The CDR3 region is CSATGNNYGYTF. The CDR3 DNA reads as TGCAGTGCTACAGGGAATAACTATGGCTACACCTTC.